What follows is one T cell receptor beta chain and its context. No antigen is known for it. No base quality values were provided; no much bigger clone lies one nucleotide off. Collaborating institutions collected whole blood in K2EDTA tubes following their own protocols. Collaborator samples were shipped for TCRbeta analysis as frozen whole blood, isolated PBMCs, or DNA extracted from either sample type. The immunoSEQ Assay, a bias-controlled multiplex PCR, was used to amplify TCRbeta CDR3 regions from genomic DNA. Regarding the original processing steps: Within the assay, amplification of reference gene primers was used to estimate how many nucleated cells each sample contained. To quantify the absolute abundance of each unique TCRbeta CDR3 rearrangement, sequence reads were collapsed and filtered. Productive Simpson clonality was computed per sample as the square root of Simpson's diversity index over productive rearrangements. TCRdb obtained this table from immuneACCESS and retained in-frame rearrangements with V and J assigned. These tables miss some clones; where compared with another copy, unresolved V genes account for less than half of the shortfall, and the remainder is unexplained. For V, J and clone size, that table is used; D and trimming come from the DNA. For this sample the table gives 130,000 or so clones, of which more than 85% were detected only once. Together, the top ten hold more than 15% of the sample.

This sample is part of a study of blood T cell repertoires in COVID-19 (dated by TCRdb to the early 2020s). In the study overall: The collaborator samples originated in the United States, Italy and Spain and spanned the acute and convalescent phases of COVID-19. Subjects who had been exposed to COVID-19, were actively infected with it, or had recovered from it provided the deeply sampled blood TCRbeta repertoires that made up the dataset. Where HLA class I and class II types were available, the types were taken from metadata supplied by the sample provider, not from assay-based typing. The samples were drawn from two sources: the first 160 participants of the ongoing ImmuneRACE study, and some 1,300 subjects contributed by 6 global collaborators. A freely available public database, intended as a resource for researchers studying the immune response to SARS-CoV-2, is where the repertoires were released. The material from the prospective study consisted of cDNA or gDNA derived from T cells, B-cell-depleted T cells, or PBMCs. The sample metadata nearly always contained a de-identified subject ID, COVID-19 status, age in years and sex. General findings and caveats noted by the study authors: Clinical and demographic metadata were provided uncurated, with the amount varying by source and participant.

V is reduced by 5 bases and J by 5 bases, leaving a spacing of 18 bases between them. From the cysteine through the phenylalanine, the CDR3 covers 15 amino acids. Only the CDR3 DNA is retained, 45 bases long and in frame from the first base. From a lookup of the germline V gene, CDR1 and CDR2 are SGHTA and FQGNSA. Sample: peripheral blood. This sequence uses TRBV7-2 and TRBJ1-2; a tentative D call is TRBD1 (6 bases match). The source is a man aged 45-65 years with active or convalescent COVID-19. The DNA reads TGTGCCAGCAGCCCGAGCCGGGACACCTTTTATGGCTACACCTTC. It encodes CASSPSRDTFYGYTF. The full variable domain, completed from the reference TRBV7-2 and TRBJ1-2 proteins outside the CDR3, reads GAGVSQSPSNKVTEKGKDVELRCDPISGHTALYWYRQSLGQGLEFLIYFQGNSAPDKSGLPSDRFSAERTGGSVSTLTIQRTQQEDSAVYLCASSPSRDTFYGYTFGSGTRLTVV.